The 3 T cell receptor beta chains given below trace back to one sample, sequenced in a study of cytomegalovirus exposure and HLA in healthy donors. PCR primers comprised 60 Vbeta and 13 Jbeta primers. Repertoires were generated with immunoSEQ multiplex PCR, while TCRdb's copy carries only in-frame clones and drops some. The sample gives some 100,000 clones, 60% to 80% of which show up once; 4.8% is in the top ten. Sequencing was done on a sample of PBMCs. These receptors came from a woman aged 18-29 years in good health and CMV-seropositive.

CDR3 residues: CASRPTSGQETQYF. The CDR3 nucleotides are TGTGCCAGTAGGCCGACTAGCGGCCAAGAGACCCAGTACTTC. This rearrangement joins TRBV19 to TRBJ2-5, with 9 bases matching TRBD2. The CDR3 totals 14 residues. The V gene's germline CDR1 is LNHDA and CDR2 SQIVND (reference sequence). V lost 6 bases and J lost 1; bases outside the gene matches: 3.

This clone was seen a handful of times. V usage is TRBV7-3 and J usage is TRBJ2-6; 9 nucleotides agree with TRBD1. CDR1 and CDR2 from the germline V gene are SGHTA and FQGTGA. The CDR3 extends over 20 amino acids. V lost 0 bases, J lost 2 bases, and 11 bases stayed unmatched. The CDR3 coding sequence is TGTGCCAGCAGCTTAACGGTTGGGGGGACAGGGTGGCCTGGGGCCAACGTCCTGACTTTC. It yields the protein CASSLTVGGTGWPGANVLTF.

This clone turned up a few times. This chain links TRBV10-3 with TRBJ2-1; 7 bases align to TRBD2. Germline trimming cut 8 bases from V and 9 bases from J; bases unmatched to any gene: 10. CDR3 length equals 13 residues. Germline V CDR1 and CDR2: ENHRY, SYGVKD. The CDR3 protein is CAISGTTFPEQFF. The DNA of the CDR3 is TGTGCCATCTCAGGGACTACCTTCCCTGAGCAGTTCTTC.